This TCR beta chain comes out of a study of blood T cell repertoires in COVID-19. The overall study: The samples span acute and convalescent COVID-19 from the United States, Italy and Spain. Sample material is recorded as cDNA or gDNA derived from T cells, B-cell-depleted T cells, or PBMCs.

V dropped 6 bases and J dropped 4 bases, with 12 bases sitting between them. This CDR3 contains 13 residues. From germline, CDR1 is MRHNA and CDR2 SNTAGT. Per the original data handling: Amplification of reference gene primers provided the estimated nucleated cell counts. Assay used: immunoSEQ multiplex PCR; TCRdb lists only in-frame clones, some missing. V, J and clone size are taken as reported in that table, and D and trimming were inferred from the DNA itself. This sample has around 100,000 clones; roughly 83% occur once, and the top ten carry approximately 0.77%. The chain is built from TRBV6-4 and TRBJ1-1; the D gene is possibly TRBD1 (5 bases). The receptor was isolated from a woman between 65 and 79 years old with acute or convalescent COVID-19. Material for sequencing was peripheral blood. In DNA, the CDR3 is TGTGCCAGCAGACAGACAAGGGGCACTGAAGCTTTCTTT. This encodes CASRQTRGTEAFF.